This TCR beta chain originates from a study of Ad26.COV2.S vaccination and SARS-CoV-2 variants (dated by TCRdb to the early 2020s). Turning to the overall study: Vaccine-arm donors were drawn from COV1001, a multicentre, randomized, double-blind, placebo-controlled phase I-IIa trial of Ad26.COV2.S in healthy adults. Investigators remained blinded to trial group allocation during experiments and outcome assessment. The TCR-sequenced set comprised about 30 samples: roughly 19 Ad26.COV2.S vaccine recipients, 5 placebo recipients and 8 SARS-CoV-2 convalescent individuals. TCRbeta repertoire sequencing served as the tool for gauging how specific and how broad the SARS-CoV-2-reactive T cell receptors were following Ad26.COV2.S vaccination. Trial participants were randomized into five groups of five, in which low-dose or high-dose Ad26.COV2.S was given once or twice, or placebo was given on both occasions. Ad26.COV2.S was administered intramuscularly at a dose of 5x10^10 or 1x10^11 viral particles, either as one shot or as two shots given 56 days apart.

The label giving this sample's treatment or condition can be read as: about 20 received Ad26.COV2.S at low or high dose, single or two shots; roughly 5 received placebo; per-sample allocation not given. For vaccine and placebo recipients, the sequenced repertoires came from samples collected on day 63 after the first injection. Between 29 July and 7 August 2020, Cohort 1b enrolled 25 adults aged 18-55 years at one site in Boston, USA. Ad26.COV2.S was a replication-incompetent adenovirus type 26 vector that expressed a prefusion-stabilized SARS-CoV-2 spike protein derived from the original Wuhan strain. Study-wide conclusions, independent of this receptor: Comparable non-spike TCR breadth was observed between vaccine and placebo recipients, consistent with only spike being contained in the vaccine. The authors noted that the TCR breadth and depth analyses may have underestimated total T cell responses. Spike-specific TCR breadth was higher in Ad26.COV2.S recipients than in placebo recipients (P = 0.0014). The study was not powered for comparison of responses between vaccine doses or regimens. Substantial breadth of spike-specific CD8+ and CD4+ T cell responses was reported after vaccination.

TCRbeta CDR3 regions were sequenced with the immunoSEQ Assay. After extraction, genomic DNA underwent amplification by bias-controlled multiplex PCR, followed by high-throughput sequencing. Per the source publication's procedure: To quantify the absolute abundance of every unique TCRbeta CDR3 region, sequences were collapsed and filtered. T cell fraction was estimated by normalizing TCRbeta template counts to usable DNA, with usable DNA measured through amplification of reference genes found in all nucleated cells. Repertoire TCRs were annotated as SARS-CoV-2-specific by exact matching of V gene, CDR3 amino acid sequence and J gene to a known reactive TCR set. The reference SARS-CoV-2 TCR set was obtained from MIRA and was filtered for enrichment in COVID-19-positive ImmuneCODE repertoires, whereby public or cross-reactive TCRs were removed. Based on the MIRA antigens, annotated TCRs were further analysed at the level of specific ORF or position within ORF. Breadth was defined as the number of annotated unique rearrangements divided by the total number of unique productive rearrangements, and depth was defined as the summed frequency of the annotated unique rearrangements. Group comparisons of TCR breadth used two-sided Wilcoxon rank-sum tests. TCRdb mirrors the immuneACCESS table, restricted to in-frame sequences. Some clones are absent from its copies; in checked studies, under half trace to an unresolved V gene, and the reason for the others is unknown. The V and J calls and clone size are taken from that table; D and trimming were inferred from the DNA. The sample records around 450,000 clones, 88% of which are singletons. The ten largest clones represent 3.6% of the sample.

This clone has more than one count but fewer than ten. This receptor's antigen is unknown. The input lacks base qualities; no much larger clone sits a single base away. The material sequenced was peripheral blood, taken in a trial of Ad26.COV2.S vaccine versus placebo. This clonotype originated in a person aged 18-60 years who received the Ad26.COV2.S COVID-19 vaccine or a placebo.

The DNA sequence is given as TGTGCCAGCAGCTTAATCCAGGGGGCTACAGATACGCAGTATTTT. Its amino acids are CASSLIQGATDTQYF. The chain couples TRBV7-3 to TRBJ2-3; TRBD1 aligns with 8 central bases. The CDR3 starts with the cysteine, ends with the phenylalanine, and has 15 residues. Solely the CDR3 DNA is kept, with 45 bases framed from the first base. The V end gives up 1 base and the J end 3 bases, leaving 3 bases in the junction not matched to a gene. CDR1 and CDR2, per the germline V gene, are SGHTA and FQGTGA.